This T cell receptor (beta chain) is from a study of cytomegalovirus exposure and HLA in healthy donors. CDR3 length equals 19 residues. Germline-derived CDR1 and CDR2 are SGDLS and YYNGEE. The trim removed 0 bases at V and 7 bases at J, leaving 20 bases unmatched. This PCR relied on a set of 60 Vbeta primers and 13 Jbeta primers. Using immunoSEQ multiplex PCR, the repertoire was profiled, and TCRdb retains in-frame clones only, with some absent. Of roughly 120,000 clones in the sample, 76% were seen once. The sequencing input was PBMCs. The sequence derives from a woman in her forties or fifties in good health and CMV-seropositive. The chain employs TRBV9 and TRBJ2-7; 9 bases match TRBD1. CDR3 coding DNA: TGTGCCAGCAGCGTAGCAGGGGGGTACCCGGGACAGGGCCCGATGGAGCAGTACTTC. Residues: CASSVAGGYPGQGPMEQYF.